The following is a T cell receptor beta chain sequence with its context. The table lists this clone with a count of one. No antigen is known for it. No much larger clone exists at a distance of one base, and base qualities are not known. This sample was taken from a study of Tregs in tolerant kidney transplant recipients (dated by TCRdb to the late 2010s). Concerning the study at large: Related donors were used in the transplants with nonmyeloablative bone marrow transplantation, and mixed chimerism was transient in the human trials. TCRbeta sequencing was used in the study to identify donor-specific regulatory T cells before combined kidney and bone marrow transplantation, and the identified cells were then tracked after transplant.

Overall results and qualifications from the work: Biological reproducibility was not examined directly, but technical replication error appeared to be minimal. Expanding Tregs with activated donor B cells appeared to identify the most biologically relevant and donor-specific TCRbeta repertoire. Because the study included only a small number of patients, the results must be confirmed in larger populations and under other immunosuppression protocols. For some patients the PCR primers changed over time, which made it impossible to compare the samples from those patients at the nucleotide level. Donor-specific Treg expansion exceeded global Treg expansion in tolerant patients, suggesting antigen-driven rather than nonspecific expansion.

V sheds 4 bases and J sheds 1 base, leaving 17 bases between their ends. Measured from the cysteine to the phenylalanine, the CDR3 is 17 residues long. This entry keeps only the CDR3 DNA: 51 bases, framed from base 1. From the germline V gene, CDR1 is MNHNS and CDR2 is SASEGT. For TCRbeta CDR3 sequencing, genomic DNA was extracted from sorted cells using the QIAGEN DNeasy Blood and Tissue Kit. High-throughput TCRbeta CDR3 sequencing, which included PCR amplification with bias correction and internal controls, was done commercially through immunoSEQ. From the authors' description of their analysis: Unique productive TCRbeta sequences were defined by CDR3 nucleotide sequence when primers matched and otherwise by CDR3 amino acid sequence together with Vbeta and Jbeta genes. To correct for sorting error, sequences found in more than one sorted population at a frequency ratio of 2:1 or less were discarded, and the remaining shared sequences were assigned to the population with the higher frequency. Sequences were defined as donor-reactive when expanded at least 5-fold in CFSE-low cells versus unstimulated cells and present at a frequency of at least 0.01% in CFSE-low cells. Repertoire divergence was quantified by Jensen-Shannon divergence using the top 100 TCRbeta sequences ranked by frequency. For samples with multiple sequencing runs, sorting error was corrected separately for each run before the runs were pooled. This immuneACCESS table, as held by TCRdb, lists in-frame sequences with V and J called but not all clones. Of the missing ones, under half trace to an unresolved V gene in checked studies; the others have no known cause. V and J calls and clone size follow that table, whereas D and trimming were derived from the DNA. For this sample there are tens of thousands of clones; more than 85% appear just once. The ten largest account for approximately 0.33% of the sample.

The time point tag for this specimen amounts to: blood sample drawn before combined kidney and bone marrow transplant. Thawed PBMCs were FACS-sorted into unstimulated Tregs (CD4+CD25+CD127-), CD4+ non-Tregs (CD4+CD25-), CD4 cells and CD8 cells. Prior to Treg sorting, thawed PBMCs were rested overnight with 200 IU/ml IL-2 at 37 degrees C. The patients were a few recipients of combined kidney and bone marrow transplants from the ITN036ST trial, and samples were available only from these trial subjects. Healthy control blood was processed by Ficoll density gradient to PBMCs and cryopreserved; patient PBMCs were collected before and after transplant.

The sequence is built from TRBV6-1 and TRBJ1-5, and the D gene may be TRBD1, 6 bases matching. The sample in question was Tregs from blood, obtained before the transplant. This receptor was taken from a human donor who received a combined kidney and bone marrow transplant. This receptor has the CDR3 CASSGLAGGLSNQPQHF. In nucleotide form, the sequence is TGTGCCAGCAGTGGGTTGGCGGGGGGGCTGAGCAATCAGCCCCAGCATTTT.